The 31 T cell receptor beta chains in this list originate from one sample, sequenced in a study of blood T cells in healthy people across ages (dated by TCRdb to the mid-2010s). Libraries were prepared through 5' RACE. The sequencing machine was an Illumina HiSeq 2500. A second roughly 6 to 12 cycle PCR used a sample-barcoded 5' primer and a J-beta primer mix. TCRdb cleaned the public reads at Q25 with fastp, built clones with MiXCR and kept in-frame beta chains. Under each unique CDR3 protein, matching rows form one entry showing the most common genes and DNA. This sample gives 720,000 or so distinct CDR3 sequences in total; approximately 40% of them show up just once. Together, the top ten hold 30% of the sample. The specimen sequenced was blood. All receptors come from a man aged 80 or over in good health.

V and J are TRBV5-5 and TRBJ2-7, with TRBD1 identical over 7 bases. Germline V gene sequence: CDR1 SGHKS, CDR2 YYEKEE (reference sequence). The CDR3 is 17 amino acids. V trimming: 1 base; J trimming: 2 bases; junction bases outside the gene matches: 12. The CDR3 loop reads CASSLWAGAGGTYEQYF. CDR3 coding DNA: TGTGCCAGCAGCTTGTGGGCCGGGGCAGGGGGAACCTACGAGCAGTACTTC.

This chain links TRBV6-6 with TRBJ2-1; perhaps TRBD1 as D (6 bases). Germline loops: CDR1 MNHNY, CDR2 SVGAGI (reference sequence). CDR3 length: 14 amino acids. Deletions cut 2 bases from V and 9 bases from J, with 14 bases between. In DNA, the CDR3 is TGTGCCAGCAGTTACAACCCCGGGACAAGTGAGCAGTTCTTC. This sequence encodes CASSYNPGTSEQFF.

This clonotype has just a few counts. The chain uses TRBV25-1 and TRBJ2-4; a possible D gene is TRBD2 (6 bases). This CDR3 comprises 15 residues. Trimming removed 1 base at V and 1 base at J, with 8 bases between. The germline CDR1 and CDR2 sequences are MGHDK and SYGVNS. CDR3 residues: CASSESGVAKNIQYF. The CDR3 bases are TGTGCCAGCAGTGAATCGGGAGTGGCCAAAAACATTCAGTACTTC. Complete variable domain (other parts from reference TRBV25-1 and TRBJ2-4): EADIYQTPRYLVIGTGKKITLECSQTMGHDKMYWYQQDPGMELHLIHYSYGVNSTEKGDLSSESTVSRIRTEHFPLTLESARPSHTSQYLCASSESGVAKNIQYFGAGTRLSVL.

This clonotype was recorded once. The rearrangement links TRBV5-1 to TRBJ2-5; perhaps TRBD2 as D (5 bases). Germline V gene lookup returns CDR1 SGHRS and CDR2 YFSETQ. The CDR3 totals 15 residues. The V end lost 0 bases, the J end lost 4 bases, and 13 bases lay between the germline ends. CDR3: CASSLGRQLRETQYF. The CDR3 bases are TGCGCCAGCAGCTTGGGGAGGCAGTTACGAGAGACCCAGTACTTC.

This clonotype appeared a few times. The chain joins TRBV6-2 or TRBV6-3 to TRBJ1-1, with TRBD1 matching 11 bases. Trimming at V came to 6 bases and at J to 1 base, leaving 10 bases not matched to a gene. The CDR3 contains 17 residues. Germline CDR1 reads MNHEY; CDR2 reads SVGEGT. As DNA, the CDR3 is TGTGCCAGCAGCCCTGGGACAGGGGGTTCGGAGAACACTGAAGCTTTCTTT. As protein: CASSPGTGGSENTEAFF.

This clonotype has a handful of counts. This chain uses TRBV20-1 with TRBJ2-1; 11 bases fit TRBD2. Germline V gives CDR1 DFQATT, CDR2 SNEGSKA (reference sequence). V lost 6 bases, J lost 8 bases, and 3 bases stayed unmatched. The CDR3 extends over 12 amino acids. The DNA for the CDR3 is TGCAGTGCCAGACTAGCGGGACATGAGCAGTTCTTC. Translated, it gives CSARLAGHEQFF.

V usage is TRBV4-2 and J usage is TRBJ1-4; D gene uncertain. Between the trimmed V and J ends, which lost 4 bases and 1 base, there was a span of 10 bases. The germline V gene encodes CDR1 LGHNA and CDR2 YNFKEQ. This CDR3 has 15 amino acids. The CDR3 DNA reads TGTGCCAGCAGCCCTCGTGGTCGAACTAATGAAAAACTGTTTTTT. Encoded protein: CASSPRGRTNEKLFF.

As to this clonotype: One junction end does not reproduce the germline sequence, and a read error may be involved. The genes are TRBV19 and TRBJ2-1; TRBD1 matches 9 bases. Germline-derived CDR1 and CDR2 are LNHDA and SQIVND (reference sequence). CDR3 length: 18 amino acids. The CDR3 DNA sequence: TGTGCCGGTAGTAGGGACAGGGAAGGCGGGAGCCCCTACAATGAGCAGTTCTTC. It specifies CAGSRDREGGSPYNEQFF.

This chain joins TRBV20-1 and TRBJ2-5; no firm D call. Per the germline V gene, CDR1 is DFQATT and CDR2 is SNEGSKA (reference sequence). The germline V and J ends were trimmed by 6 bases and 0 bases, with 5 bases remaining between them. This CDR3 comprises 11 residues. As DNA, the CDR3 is TGCAGTGCCCACAACCAAGAGACCCAGTACTTC. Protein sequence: CSAHNQETQYF.

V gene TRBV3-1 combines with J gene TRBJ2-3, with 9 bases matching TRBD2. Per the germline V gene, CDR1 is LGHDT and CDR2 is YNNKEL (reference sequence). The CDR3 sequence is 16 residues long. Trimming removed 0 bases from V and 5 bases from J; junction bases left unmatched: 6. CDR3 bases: TGTGCCAGCAGCCAAGAAGGGCTAGCGGGGAAAGATACGCAGTATTTT. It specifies CASSQEGLAGKDTQYF.

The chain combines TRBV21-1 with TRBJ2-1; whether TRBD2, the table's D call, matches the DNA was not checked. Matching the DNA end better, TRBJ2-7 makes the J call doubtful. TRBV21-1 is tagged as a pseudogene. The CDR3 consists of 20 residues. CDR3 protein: CASSIDGSLPRGNSYNEQYF. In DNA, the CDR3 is TGTGCCAGCAGCATAGACGGGAGTTTACCCCGTGGTAACTCCTACAATGAGCAGTACTTC.

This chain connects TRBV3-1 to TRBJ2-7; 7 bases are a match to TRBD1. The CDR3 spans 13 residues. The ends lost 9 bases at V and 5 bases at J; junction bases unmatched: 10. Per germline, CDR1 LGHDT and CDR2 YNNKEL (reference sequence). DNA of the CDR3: TGTGCCAGAATAAGGGGGCGTCTCCACGAGCAGTACTTC. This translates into CARIRGRLHEQYF.

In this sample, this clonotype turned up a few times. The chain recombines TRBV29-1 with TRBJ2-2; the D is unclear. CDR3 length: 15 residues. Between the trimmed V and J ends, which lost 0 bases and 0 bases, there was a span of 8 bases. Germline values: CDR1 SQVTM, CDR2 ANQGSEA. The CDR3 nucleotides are TGCAGCGTTGAAGAGCGGCAGACGAACACCGGGGAGCTGTTTTTT. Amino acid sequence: CSVEERQTNTGELFF.

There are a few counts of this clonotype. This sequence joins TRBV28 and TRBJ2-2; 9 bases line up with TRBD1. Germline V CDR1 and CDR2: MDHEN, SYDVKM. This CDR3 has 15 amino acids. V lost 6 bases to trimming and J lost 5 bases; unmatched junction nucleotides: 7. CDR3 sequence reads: CASRPQGAGTGELFF. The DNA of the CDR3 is TGTGCCAGCAGACCACAGGGGGCGGGGACCGGGGAGCTGTTTTTT.

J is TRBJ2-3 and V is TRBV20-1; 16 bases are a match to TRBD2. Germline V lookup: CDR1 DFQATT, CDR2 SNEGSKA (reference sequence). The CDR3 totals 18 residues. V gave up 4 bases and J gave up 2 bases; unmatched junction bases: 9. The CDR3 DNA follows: TGCAGTGCTACTCCGGGACTAGCGGGGGGGGCCTACACAGATACGCAGTATTTT. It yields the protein CSATPGLAGGAYTDTQYF.

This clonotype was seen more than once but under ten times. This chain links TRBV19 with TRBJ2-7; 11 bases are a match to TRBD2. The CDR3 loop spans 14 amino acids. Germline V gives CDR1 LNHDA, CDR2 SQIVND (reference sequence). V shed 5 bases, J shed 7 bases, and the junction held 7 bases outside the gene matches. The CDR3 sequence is CASSRTSGLQEQYF. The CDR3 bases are TGTGCCAGTAGTCGGACTAGCGGGCTGCAGGAGCAGTACTTC.

The CDR3 bases are TGTGCCAGCAGCTTAACCGGGACTAGAAGTTTGGATGAGCAGTTCTTC. Protein sequence: CASSLTGTRSLDEQFF. V is TRBV7-9 and J is TRBJ2-1; 8 positions match TRBD2. This CDR3 comprises 16 residues. Germline CDR1 is SEHNR and CDR2 is FQNEAQ (reference sequence). J was trimmed by 8 bases and V by 2 bases; bases with no gene match: 11.

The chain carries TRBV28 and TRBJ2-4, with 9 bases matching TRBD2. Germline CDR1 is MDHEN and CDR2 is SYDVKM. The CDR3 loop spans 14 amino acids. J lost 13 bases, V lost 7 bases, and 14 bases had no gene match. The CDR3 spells CASTVAGVGNEQYF. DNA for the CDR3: TGTGCCAGCACCGTAGCGGGAGTTGGCAATGAGCAGTACTTC.

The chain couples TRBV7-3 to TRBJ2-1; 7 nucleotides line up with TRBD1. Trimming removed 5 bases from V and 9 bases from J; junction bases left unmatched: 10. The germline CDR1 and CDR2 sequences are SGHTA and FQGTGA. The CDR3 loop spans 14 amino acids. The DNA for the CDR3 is TGTGCCAGCAGCATCGACAGGGAAAGATCTGAGCAGTTCTTC. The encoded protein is CASSIDRERSEQFF.

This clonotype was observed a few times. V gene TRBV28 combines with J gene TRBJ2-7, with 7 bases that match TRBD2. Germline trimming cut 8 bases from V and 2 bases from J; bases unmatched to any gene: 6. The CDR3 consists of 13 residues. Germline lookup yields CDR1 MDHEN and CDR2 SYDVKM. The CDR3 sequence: CASLGTNAYEQYF. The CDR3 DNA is TGTGCCAGCCTCGGGACTAATGCCTACGAGCAGTACTTC.

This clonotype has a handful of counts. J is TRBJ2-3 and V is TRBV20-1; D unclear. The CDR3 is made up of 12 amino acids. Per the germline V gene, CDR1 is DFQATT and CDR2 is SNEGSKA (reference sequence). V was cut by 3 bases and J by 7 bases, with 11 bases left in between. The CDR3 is CSASWSLNTQYF. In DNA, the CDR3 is TGCAGTGCTAGCTGGTCCCTAAATACGCAGTATTTT.

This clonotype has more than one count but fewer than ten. For the CDR3, the DNA is TGCAGTGCTAGCGACAGGGGATCCTGGGGCTACACCTTC. Translated, it gives CSASDRGSWGYTF. The genes are TRBV20-1 and TRBJ1-2, with 8 bases that match TRBD1. The J segment lost 8 bases and the V segment lost 3 bases, leaving 8 bases of the junction unmatched. This CDR3 is 13 amino acids long. Germline CDR1 and CDR2: DFQATT and SNEGSKA (reference sequence).

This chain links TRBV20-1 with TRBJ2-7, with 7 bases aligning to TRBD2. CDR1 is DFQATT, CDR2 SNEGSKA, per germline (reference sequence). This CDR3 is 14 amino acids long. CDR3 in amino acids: CSPRGSNVVYEQYF. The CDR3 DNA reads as TGCAGCCCGCGCGGGAGTAACGTGGTGTACGAGCAGTACTTC.

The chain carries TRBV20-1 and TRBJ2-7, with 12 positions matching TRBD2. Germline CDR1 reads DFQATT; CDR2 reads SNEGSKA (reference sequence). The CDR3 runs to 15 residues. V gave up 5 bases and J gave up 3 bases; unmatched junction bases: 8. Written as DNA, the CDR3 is TGCAGTGCTGGGAAGACTAGCGGGGGATTCTACGAGCAGTACTTC. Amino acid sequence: CSAGKTSGGFYEQYF.

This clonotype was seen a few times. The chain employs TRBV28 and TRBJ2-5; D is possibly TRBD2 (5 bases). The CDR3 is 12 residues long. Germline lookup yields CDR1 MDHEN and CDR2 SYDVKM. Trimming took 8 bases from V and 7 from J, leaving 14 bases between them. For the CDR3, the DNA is TGTGCCAGCGGTACCGAGGGTTGGACCCAGTACTTC. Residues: CASGTEGWTQYF.

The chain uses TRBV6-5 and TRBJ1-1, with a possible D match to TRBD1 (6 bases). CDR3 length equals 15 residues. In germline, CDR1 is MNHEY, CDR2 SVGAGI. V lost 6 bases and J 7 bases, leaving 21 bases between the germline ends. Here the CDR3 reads CASSLGGSPPIEAFF. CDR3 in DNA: TGTGCCAGCAGCCTTGGGGGCAGCCCTCCTATTGAAGCTTTCTTT.

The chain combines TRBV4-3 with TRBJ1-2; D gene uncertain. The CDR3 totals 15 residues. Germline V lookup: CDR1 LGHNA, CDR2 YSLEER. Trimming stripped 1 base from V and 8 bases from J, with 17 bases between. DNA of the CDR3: TGCGCCAGCAGCCAAGTCCAGGCCTCACTGCGCGGCTACACCTTC. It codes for CASSQVQASLRGYTF.

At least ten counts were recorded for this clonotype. CDR3 DNA: TGCGCCAGCAGCTTTGGTTTGCTCTCTGGGGCCAACGTCCTGACTTTC. Translating it yields CASSFGLLSGANVLTF. This chain joins TRBV5-1 and TRBJ2-6, with D unclear. The V gene's germline CDR1 is SGHRS and CDR2 YFSETQ. The V end was cut by 2 bases, the J end by 0 bases, with 9 bases between. The CDR3 contains 16 residues.

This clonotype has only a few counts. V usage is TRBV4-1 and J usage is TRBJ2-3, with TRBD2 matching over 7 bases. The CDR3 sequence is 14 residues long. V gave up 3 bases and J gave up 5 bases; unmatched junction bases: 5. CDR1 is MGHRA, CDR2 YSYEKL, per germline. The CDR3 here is CASSHTGGRDTQYF. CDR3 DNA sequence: TGCGCCAGCAGCCATACGGGGGGAAGAGATACGCAGTATTTT.

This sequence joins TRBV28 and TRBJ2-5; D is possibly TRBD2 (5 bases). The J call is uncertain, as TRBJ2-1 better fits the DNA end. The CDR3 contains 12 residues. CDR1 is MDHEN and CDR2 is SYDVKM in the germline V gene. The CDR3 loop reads CAVRGYQETQFF. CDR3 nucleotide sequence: TGTGCCGTGCGCGGGTACCAAGAGACCCAGTTCTTC.

The DNA of the CDR3 is TGCGCCAGCAGAGAGGGACAGACGAGCTCTGGAAACACCATATATTTT. Amino acid sequence: CASREGQTSSGNTIYF. The chain has TRBV5-1 and TRBJ1-3; 7 bases align to TRBD1. Per the germline V gene, CDR1 is SGHRS and CDR2 is YFSETQ. J was trimmed by 0 bases and V by 5 bases; bases with no gene match: 8. The CDR3 contains 16 residues. The variable domain in full, completed from reference TRBV5-1 and TRBJ1-3, reads KAGVTQTPRYLIKTRGQQVTLSCSPISGHRSVSWYQQTPGQGLQFLFEYFSETQRNKGNFPGRFSGRQFSNSRSEMNVSTLELGDSALYLCASREGQTSSGNTIYFGEGSWLTVV.